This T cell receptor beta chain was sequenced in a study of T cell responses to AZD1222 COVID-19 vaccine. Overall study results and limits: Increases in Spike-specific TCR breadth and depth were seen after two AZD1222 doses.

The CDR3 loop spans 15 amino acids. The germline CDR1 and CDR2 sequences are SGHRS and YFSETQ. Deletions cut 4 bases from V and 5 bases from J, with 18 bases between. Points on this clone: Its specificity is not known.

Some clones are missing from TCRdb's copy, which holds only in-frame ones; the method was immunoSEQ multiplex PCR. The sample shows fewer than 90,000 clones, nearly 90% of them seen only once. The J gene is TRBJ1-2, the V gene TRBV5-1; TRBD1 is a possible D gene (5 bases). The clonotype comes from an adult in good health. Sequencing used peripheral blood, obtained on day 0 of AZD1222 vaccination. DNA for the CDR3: TGCGCCAGCAGCGACGGACACATTAATTCGTATGGCTACACCTTC. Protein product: CASSDGHINSYGYTF.